Here is one TCR beta chain with its context. Profiled with immunoSEQ multiplex PCR; TCRdb holds only in-frame clones, not every one. The repertoire holds more than 80,000 clones, with about 91% as singletons. This sample was included in a study of OX40 agonist ivuxolimab in advanced cancers. Study context: Averaging roughly 60 years in age, with a range of about 23 to 90, the cohort was about 83% male. Treatment received earlier with anti-PD-1, anti-PD-L1 or anti-CTLA-4 agents was allowed, and under 50% had some.

J lost 1 base, V lost 2 bases, and 3 bases had no gene match. CDR3 length: 17 amino acids. Germline V gene lookup returns CDR1 MDHEN and CDR2 SYDVKM. This sequence was found in an adult with an advanced solid tumor such as melanoma, head and neck, liver or kidney cancer. This specimen consisted of CD4+ or CD8+ T cells sorted from blood, obtained in a trial of the OX40 agonist ivuxolimab. This sequence joins TRBV28 and TRBJ2-7; 15 nucleotides match TRBD2. The CDR3 DNA follows: TGTGCCAGCAGTTTAGGACTAGCGGGAGGGCCTTCCTACGAGCAGTACTTC. Its protein is CASSLGLAGGPSYEQYF.